The T cell receptor (beta chain) described here comes from a study of blood T cell repertoires in COVID-19. Study background: The study drew acute and convalescent COVID-19 samples from the United States, Italy and Spain.

Original processing notes: Estimates of nucleated cell counts were drawn from the amplification of reference gene primers. The assay was immunoSEQ multiplex PCR, and TCRdb's table has in-frame clones only and misses some. That table furnishes V, J and clone size, whereas the DNA furnished D and trimming. The profile shows roughly 300,000 clones, 90% of them singletons. V lost 8 bases to trimming and J lost 4 bases, with 12 bases between them. Germline V gene sequence: CDR1 MDHEN, CDR2 SYDVKM. The CDR3 contains 13 residues. Everyone who took part was roughly 18 to 89 years old, and they came from some 23 US areas. Which cohort a participant joined came from the clinical history participants gave.

This TCR was recovered from a woman between 25 and 40 years old who had recovered from COVID-19. Sequenced: PBMCs or T cells enriched from blood (not recorded which). The V gene is TRBV28, the J gene TRBJ2-1, with D possibly being TRBD2 (6 bases). The DNA for the CDR3 is TGTGCCAGCTTTAGCGGACCTTACAATGAGCAGTTCTTC. It yields the protein CASFSGPYNEQFF.